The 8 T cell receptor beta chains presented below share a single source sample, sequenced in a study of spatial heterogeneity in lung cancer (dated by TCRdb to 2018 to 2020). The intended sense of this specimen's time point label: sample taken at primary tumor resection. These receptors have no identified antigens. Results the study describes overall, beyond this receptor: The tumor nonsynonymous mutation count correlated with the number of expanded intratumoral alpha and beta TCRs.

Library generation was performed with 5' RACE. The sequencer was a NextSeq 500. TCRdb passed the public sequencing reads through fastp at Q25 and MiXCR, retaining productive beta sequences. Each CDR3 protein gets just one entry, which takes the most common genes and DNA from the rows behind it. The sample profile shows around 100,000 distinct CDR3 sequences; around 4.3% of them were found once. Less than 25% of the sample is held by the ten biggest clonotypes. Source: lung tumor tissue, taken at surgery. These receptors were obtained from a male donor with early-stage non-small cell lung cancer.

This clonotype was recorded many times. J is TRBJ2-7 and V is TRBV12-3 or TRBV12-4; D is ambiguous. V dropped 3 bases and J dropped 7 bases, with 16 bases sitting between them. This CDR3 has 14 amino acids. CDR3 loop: CASSFKSRRQEQYF. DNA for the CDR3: TGTGCCAGCAGTTTTAAAAGCCGGAGACAAGAGCAGTACTTC.

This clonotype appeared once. The CDR3, as DNA: TGCGCCAGCAGCTTGGCCGGCCCGAACACTGAAGCTTTCTTT. As protein: CASSLAGPNTEAFF. The rearrangement joins TRBV5-1 to TRBJ1-1; the D is unclear. Per germline, CDR1 SGHRS and CDR2 YFSETQ. This CDR3 contains 14 residues. V lost 0 bases and J lost 1, with 7 bases in between. The full variable domain, its missing parts supplied by reference TRBV5-1 and TRBJ1-1, is KAGVTQTPRYLIKTRGQQVTLSCSPISGHRSVSWYQQTPGQGLQFLFEYFSETQRNKGNFPGRFSGRQFSNSRSEMNVSTLELGDSALYLCASSLAGPNTEAFFGQGTRLTVV.

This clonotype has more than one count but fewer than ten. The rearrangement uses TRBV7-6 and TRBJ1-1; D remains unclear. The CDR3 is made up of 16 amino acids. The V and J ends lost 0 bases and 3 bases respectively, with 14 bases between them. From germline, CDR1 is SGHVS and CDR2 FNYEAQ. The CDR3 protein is CASSLARAGTYTEAFF. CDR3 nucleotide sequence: TGTGCCAGCAGCTTAGCGCGGGCAGGTACTTACACTGAAGCTTTCTTT. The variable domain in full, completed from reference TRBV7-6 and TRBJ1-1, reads GAGVSQSPRYKVTKRGQDVALRCDPISGHVSLYWYRQALGQGPEFLTYFNYEAQQDKSGLPNDRFSAERPEGSISTLTIQRTEQRDSAMYRCASSLARAGTYTEAFFGQGTRLTVV.

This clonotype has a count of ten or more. CDR3 loop: CRGTGGLDEQYF. CDR3 nucleotide sequence: TGCAGGGGGACAGGGGGCTTGGACGAGCAGTACTTC. J is TRBJ2-7 and V is TRBV20-1, with 12 bases matching TRBD1. Looked up from germline, CDR1 is DFQATT and CDR2 is SNEGSKA (reference sequence). CDR3 size: 12 residues.

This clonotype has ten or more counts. The DNA of the CDR3 is TGTGCCATCAATGACCGCTCAAAACAGCCCCAGCATTTT. Its translation is CAINDRSKQPQHF. The chain combines TRBV10-3 with TRBJ1-5; D not certain. The CDR3 loop spans 13 amino acids. Between the trimmed V and J ends, which lost 7 bases and 7 bases, there was a span of 14 bases. Germline V lookup: CDR1 ENHRY, CDR2 SYGVKD.

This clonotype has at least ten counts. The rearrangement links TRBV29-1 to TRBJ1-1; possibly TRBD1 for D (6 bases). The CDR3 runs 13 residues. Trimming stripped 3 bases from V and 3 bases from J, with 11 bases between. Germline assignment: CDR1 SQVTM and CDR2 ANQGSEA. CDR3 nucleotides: TGCAGCGTTGATGCAGGGGCGGACACTGAAGCTTTCTTT. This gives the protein CSVDAGADTEAFF.

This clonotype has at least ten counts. This CDR3 is CASSQGWRTANEKLFF. Written as DNA, the CDR3 is TGTGCCAGCAGCCAAGGTTGGCGGACGGCTAATGAAAAACTGTTTTTT. The chain combines TRBV3-1 with TRBJ1-4; no clear D gene. V dropped 1 base and J dropped 3 bases, with 12 bases sitting between them. CDR3 size: 16 residues. Germline assignment: CDR1 LGHDT and CDR2 YNNKEL (reference sequence). Together with reference TRBV3-1 and TRBJ1-4, the CDR3 gives the full variable domain: DTAVSQTPKYLVTQMGNDKSIKCEQNLGHDTMYWYKQDSKKFLKIMFSYNNKELIINETVPNRFSPKSPDKAHLNLHINSLELGDSAVYFCASSQGWRTANEKLFFGSGTQLSVL.

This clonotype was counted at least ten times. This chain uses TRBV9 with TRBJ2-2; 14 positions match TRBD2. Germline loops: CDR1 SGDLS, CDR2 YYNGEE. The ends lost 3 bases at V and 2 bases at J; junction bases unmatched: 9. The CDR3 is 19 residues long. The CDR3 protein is CASSGKGLAGEINTGELFF. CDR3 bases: TGTGCCAGCAGCGGAAAGGGACTAGCGGGAGAGATAAACACCGGGGAGCTGTTTTTT.